This T cell receptor beta chain was profiled in a study of blood T cell repertoires in COVID-19. Whole-study context: Whether acute or convalescent, the COVID-19 samples came from the United States, Italy and Spain.

The CDR3 runs 15 residues. Sequenced by immunoSEQ multiplex PCR; TCRdb stores in-frame clones only, minus some. Of 200,000 to 250,000 clones listed, 82% are singletons. Recovered participants had two consecutive negative NP/OP PCR tests, healthcare professional clearance, or symptom resolution. The receptor comes from a woman aged 55-70 years who had recovered from COVID-19. The chain has TRBV21-1 and TRBJ2-1; whether TRBD1, the table's D call, matches the DNA was not checked. TRBV21-1 is termed a pseudogene. Sequenced input: PBMCs or T cells enriched from blood (not recorded which). The CDR3 region is CASWTGTGNLNEQFF. CDR3 bases: TGTGCCAGCTGGACCGGGACAGGCAACCTCAATGAGCAGTTCTTC.